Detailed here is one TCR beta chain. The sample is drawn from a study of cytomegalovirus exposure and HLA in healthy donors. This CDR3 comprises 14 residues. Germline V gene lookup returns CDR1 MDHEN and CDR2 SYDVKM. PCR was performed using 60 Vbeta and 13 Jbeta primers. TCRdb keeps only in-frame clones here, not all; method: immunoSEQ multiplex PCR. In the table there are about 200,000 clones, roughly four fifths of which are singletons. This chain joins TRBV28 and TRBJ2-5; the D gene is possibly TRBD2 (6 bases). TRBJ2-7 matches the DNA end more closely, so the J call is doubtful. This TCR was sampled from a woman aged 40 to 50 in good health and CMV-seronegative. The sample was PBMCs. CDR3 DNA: TGTGCCAGCAGTTTGGGGACTCGCTCCTACGAGCAGTACTTC. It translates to CASSLGTRSYEQYF.